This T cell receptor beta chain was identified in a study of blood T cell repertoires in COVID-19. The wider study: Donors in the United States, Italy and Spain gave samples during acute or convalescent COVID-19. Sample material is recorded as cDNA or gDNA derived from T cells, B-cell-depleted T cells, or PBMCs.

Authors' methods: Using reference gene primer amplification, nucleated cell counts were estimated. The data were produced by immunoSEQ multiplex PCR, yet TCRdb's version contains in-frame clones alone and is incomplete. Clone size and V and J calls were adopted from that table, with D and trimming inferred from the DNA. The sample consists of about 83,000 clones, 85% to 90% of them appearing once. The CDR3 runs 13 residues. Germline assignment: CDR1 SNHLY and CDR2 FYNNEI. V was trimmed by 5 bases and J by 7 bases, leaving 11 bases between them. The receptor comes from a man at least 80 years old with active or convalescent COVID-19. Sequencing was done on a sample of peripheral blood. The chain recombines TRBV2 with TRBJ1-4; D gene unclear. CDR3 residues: CASSRVVGEKLFF. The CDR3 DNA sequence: TGTGCCAGCAGTCGGGTTGTTGGTGAAAAACTGTTTTTT.